The sequence of this T cell receptor beta chain was determined in a study of T-cell reconstitution after alpha-beta-depleted transplantation in children. Ten or more counts support this clonotype. Its target is unknown. Researchers prepared the TCRbeta library using unique molecular identifiers, the study reports. In TCRdb, the PCR reads were re-called with MiXCR into one record per CDR3 protein. The sample lists fewer than 750,000 distinct CDR3 sequences, 20% to 25% occurring once. General observations from the study: Where alpha-beta T cells came from about two months after transplant was reportedly several hundred expanded graft clones. Surviving recipient cells, namely T cells and thymic progenitors, were the source of high day-60 TCRbeta diversity in some patients. It was newly produced T cells that mostly accounted for T-cell counts and diversity one year after transplant.

Looked up from germline, CDR1 is MNHEY and CDR2 is SVGAGI. The CDR3 has 15 residues. V was shortened by 0 bases and J by 0 bases, with 8 bases between the two germline ends. The receptor comes from a boy under two years old who had a stem cell transplant for acute myeloid leukemia, so the T cells may come from the graft donor. The rearrangement uses TRBV6-5 and TRBJ2-5; D remains ambiguous. Source: PBMCs, mostly from graft donor cells, taken 360 days after TCRalphabeta/CD19-depleted stem cell transplant. CDR3 nucleotides: TGTGCCAGCAGTTACTCCCGGGTGAACCAAGAGACCCAGTACTTC. Protein: CASSYSRVNQETQYF.